The 23 T cell receptor beta chains presented below share a single source sample, sequenced in a study of cytomegalovirus exposure and HLA in healthy donors. In the PCR, 60 Vbeta and 13 Jbeta primers were used. TCRdb's table, derived via immunoSEQ multiplex PCR, lists solely in-frame clones and lacks some. The data contain about 100,000 clones, around 83% of them singletons. The sequencing sample was made of PBMCs. The origin of the receptors is a man aged 30 to 45 in good health and CMV-seronegative.

The chain carries TRBV19 and TRBJ1-5; 8 bases line up with TRBD1. The V segment lost 5 bases and the J segment 7 bases; nucleotides outside the gene matches: 7. CDR3 length equals 14 residues. Germline assignment: CDR1 LNHDA and CDR2 SQIVND (reference sequence). CDR3 amino acids: CASSSTGVGQPQHF. The CDR3 DNA follows: TGTGCCAGTAGTTCGACAGGGGTCGGGCAGCCCCAGCATTTT.

The rearrangement links TRBV30 to TRBJ2-2; TRBD1 agrees at 10 bases. The CDR3 covers 18 residues. The germline V gene encodes CDR1 GTSNPN and CDR2 SVGIG (reference sequence). V lost 7 bases to trimming and J lost 3 bases; unmatched junction nucleotides: 17. The CDR3 protein is CASFPPGDRGRDTGELFF. CDR3 nucleotides: TGTGCCTCCTTTCCTCCCGGTGACAGGGGGCGCGACACCGGGGAGCTGTTTTTT.

This chain uses TRBV7-7 with TRBJ2-5, with D perhaps TRBD1 (7 bases). Germline values: CDR1 SSHAT, CDR2 FNYEAQ (reference sequence). The V end lost 9 bases, the J end lost 1 base, and 18 bases lay between the germline ends. CDR3 size: 15 residues. CDR3 amino acids: CASENPGDSQETQYF. The CDR3, as DNA: TGTGCCAGTGAAAACCCGGGGGACAGCCAAGAGACCCAGTACTTC.

This chain joins TRBV7-9 and TRBJ2-5; 12 bases are shared with TRBD1. The CDR3 runs to 15 residues. Trimming removed 6 bases from V and 5 bases from J; junction bases left unmatched: 7. Germline V gene data show CDR1 as SEHNR and CDR2 as FQNEAQ (reference sequence). CDR3 bases: TGTGCCAGCAGTCCCCGGGACAGGGGGCTGGAGACCCAGTACTTC. Translated, it gives CASSPRDRGLETQYF. Full variable domain (outside the CDR3, taken from reference TRBV7-9 and TRBJ2-5): DTGVSQNPRHKITKRGQNVTFRCDPISEHNRLYWYRQTLGQGPEFLTYFQNEAQLEKSRLLSDRFSAERPKGSFSTLEIQRTEQGDSAMYLCASSPRDRGLETQYFGPGTRLLVL.

V gene TRBV7-7 combines with J gene TRBJ2-1, with 8 bases aligning to TRBD2. Looked up from germline, CDR1 is SSHAT and CDR2 is FNYEAQ (reference sequence). This CDR3 has 15 amino acids. The trim removed 5 bases at V and 7 bases at J, leaving 10 bases unmatched. The CDR3: CASSPTGGAGNEQFF. The CDR3 bases are TGTGCCAGCAGCCCCACCGGGGGGGCAGGGAATGAGCAGTTCTTC.

The chain links TRBV7-2 to TRBJ2-2, with 10 bases that match TRBD2. The germline V gene has CDR1 SGHTA and CDR2 FQGNSA. The CDR3 consists of 16 residues. The junction had 14 bases not matched to a gene; V was cut back by 11 bases and J by 5 bases. The CDR3 DNA sequence: TGTGCCGAAAGCCAGCGGGAGGGCCCGAGGACCGGGGAGCTGTTTTTT. It yields the protein CAESQREGPRTGELFF.

The chain couples TRBV10-3 to TRBJ2-1, with D possibly matching TRBD2 (6 bases). The germline gives CDR1 ENHRY, CDR2 SYGVKD. Trimming took 2 bases from V and 2 from J, leaving 16 bases between them. The CDR3 runs to 17 residues. The CDR3 nucleotides read TGTGCCATCAGTGAGCCCTATACCAGCGGGCCCTACAATGAGCAGTTCTTC. Translation: CAISEPYTSGPYNEQFF.

The chain carries TRBV25-1 and TRBJ2-1; D is perhaps TRBD1 (6 bases). CDR1 MGHDK and CDR2 SYGVNS come from the germline V gene. The CDR3 has 13 residues. V lost 7 bases and J lost 8, with 15 bases in between. Here the CDR3 DNA reads TGTGCCAGCACGTTTACAGGGTATTATGAGCAGTTCTTC. Translated, it gives CASTFTGYYEQFF.

The chain combines TRBV6-5 with TRBJ1-5; D not resolved. Looked up from germline, CDR1 is MNHEY and CDR2 is SVGAGI. Deletions cut 2 bases from V and 4 bases from J, with 6 bases between. The CDR3 sequence is 13 residues long. CDR3 protein: CASSYRGNQPQHF. CDR3 in DNA: TGTGCCAGCAGTTACAGAGGGAATCAGCCCCAGCATTTT.

CDR3 region: CASRPQGKLGETQYF. The DNA of the CDR3 is TGTGCCAGCAGGCCCCAGGGGAAGCTCGGAGAGACCCAGTACTTC. The chain employs TRBV4-2 and TRBJ2-5; maybe TRBD1 (6 bases). This CDR3 has 15 residues. Trimming left V 6 bases short and J 4 bases short, with 18 bases between. CDR1 LGHNA and CDR2 YNFKEQ come from the germline V gene.

This clone was counted a single time. The V gene is TRBV19, the J gene TRBJ2-1; 11 bases line up with TRBD2. This CDR3 contains 16 residues. Germline assignment: CDR1 LNHDA and CDR2 SQIVND (reference sequence). V gave up 5 bases and J gave up 6 bases; unmatched junction bases: 9. The CDR3 bases are TGTGCCAGTAGTTCAATAGCGGGAGGGCAATCCAATGAGCAGTTCTTC. It is translated as CASSSIAGGQSNEQFF.

The chain has TRBV14 and TRBJ2-1; D not certain. Germline V lookup: CDR1 SGHDN, CDR2 FVKESK. The CDR3 extends over 15 amino acids. The V end lost 4 bases, the J end lost 6 bases, and 16 bases lay between the germline ends. In DNA, the CDR3 is TGTGCCAGCAGCCCACCAAGGAAGACTCTCAATGAGCAGTTCTTC. This encodes CASSPPRKTLNEQFF. Full variable domain (missing parts from reference TRBV14 and TRBJ2-1): EAGVTQFPSHSVIEKGQTVTLRCDPISGHDNLYWYRRVMGKEIKFLLHFVKESKQDESGMPNNRFLAERTGGTYSTLKVQPAELEDSGVYFCASSPPRKTLNEQFFGPGTRLTVL.

The chain links TRBV7-9 to TRBJ2-3, with 7 bases aligning to TRBD2. With V trimmed by 0 bases and J by 6 bases, 6 bases remained unmatched. Germline V gene data show CDR1 as SEHNR and CDR2 as FQNEAQ (reference sequence). CDR3 length: 15 amino acids. The CDR3 spells CASSLAGGNSDTQYF. The CDR3 DNA sequence: TGTGCCAGCAGCTTAGCGGGAGGGAATTCTGATACGCAGTATTTT.

The chain is built from TRBV6-5 and TRBJ2-3; a possible D gene is TRBD1 (5 bases). With 0 bases removed from V and 4 bases from J, the gap between germline ends came to 11 bases. The CDR3 has 15 amino acids. Germline V CDR1 and CDR2: MNHEY, SVGAGI. CDR3 coding DNA: TGTGCCAGCAGTTACTCTCCAGGGTTAGCAGATACGCAGTATTTT. It translates to CASSYSPGLADTQYF.

V usage is TRBV5-1 and J usage is TRBJ2-2; D unclear. Trimming took 3 bases from V and 4 from J, leaving 13 bases between them. CDR1 and CDR2 from the germline V gene are SGHRS and YFSETQ. The CDR3 is 15 amino acids. The CDR3 coding sequence is TGCGCCAGCAGCTCCCCCCTGGGCTCCACCGGGGAGCTGTTTTTT. Translated, it gives CASSSPLGSTGELFF.

This rearrangement joins TRBV30 to TRBJ2-2; D is ambiguous. The length of the CDR3 is 13 residues. Per the germline V gene, CDR1 is GTSNPN and CDR2 is SVGIG (reference sequence). With 3 bases removed from V and 5 bases from J, the gap between germline ends came to 10 bases. The CDR3 is CAWSPVWTGELFF. The CDR3 DNA is TGTGCCTGGAGCCCGGTATGGACCGGGGAGCTGTTTTTT.

The V gene is TRBV30, the J gene TRBJ2-7, with D possibly being TRBD1 (6 bases). V lost 0 bases and J lost 6, with 12 bases in between. The CDR3 is 13 residues long. The germline CDR1 and CDR2 sequences are GTSNPN and SVGIG (reference sequence). The CDR3 sequence is CAWSVCRGCEQYF. In nucleotides, the CDR3 is TGTGCCTGGAGTGTCTGTAGGGGGTGCGAGCAGTACTTC.

V gene TRBV27 combines with J gene TRBJ2-7; 7 bases are shared with TRBD1. V was clipped by 6 bases and J by 0 bases; unmatched bases: 8. Per the germline V gene, CDR1 is MNHEY and CDR2 is SMNVEV (reference sequence). The CDR3 is 15 amino acids. DNA for the CDR3: TGTGCCAGCAGCCTAGGACAGGCAAGCTCCTACGAGCAGTACTTC. The encoded protein is CASSLGQASSYEQYF.

The chain links TRBV5-4 to TRBJ1-4; a weak D match, TRBD1 (6 bases). This CDR3 comprises 15 residues. Germline CDR1 reads SGHNT; CDR2 reads YYREEE (reference sequence). With 7 bases removed from V and 11 bases from J, the gap between germline ends came to 24 bases. DNA for the CDR3: TGTGCCAGCGGCCGCAACGGGGGAGGGGGTGGCAAACTGTTTTTT. It translates to CASGRNGGGGGKLFF.

This rearrangement joins TRBV27 to TRBJ2-1; D unresolved. Germline V gene sequence: CDR1 MNHEY, CDR2 SMNVEV (reference sequence). CDR3 length: 16 amino acids. With 5 bases removed from V and 0 bases from J, the gap between germline ends came to 14 bases. For the CDR3, the DNA is TGTGCCAGCAGTCTAATAAGCGAAGGCTCCTACAATGAGCAGTTCTTC. It encodes CASSLISEGSYNEQFF.

A single count supports this clone. The chain recombines TRBV10-3 with TRBJ1-1, with a weak D call TRBD1 (5 bases). CDR1 ENHRY and CDR2 SYGVKD come from the germline V gene. CDR3 size: 15 residues. V lost 2 bases and J lost 1, with 11 bases in between. CDR3 in amino acids: CAISEGQGTNTEAFF. The DNA of the CDR3 is TGTGCCATCAGTGAGGGTCAGGGTACGAACACTGAAGCTTTCTTT.

The J gene is TRBJ2-5, the V gene TRBV5-1, with D hard to call. Germline-derived CDR1 and CDR2 are SGHRS and YFSETQ. The CDR3 has 13 residues. The V end lost 3 bases, the J end lost 1 base, and 7 bases lay between the germline ends. Written as DNA, the CDR3 is TGCGCCAGCAGCTACAACCTCCAAGAGACCCAGTACTTC. It codes for CASSYNLQETQYF.

This chain joins TRBV13 and TRBJ1-1, with 11 bases matching TRBD1. With 5 bases clipped from V and 1 base from J, the junction kept 12 bases outside the gene matches. The CDR3 sequence is 18 residues long. Germline values: CDR1 PRHDT, CDR2 FYEKMQ (reference sequence). CDR3 loop: CASSPTGTGGKWNTEAFF. The CDR3 coding sequence is TGTGCCAGCAGCCCGACTGGGACAGGGGGAAAATGGAACACTGAAGCTTTCTTT.